The rows below give T cell receptor beta chains drawn from one sample of a study of control samples from healthy donors and cancer patients. TCRdb keeps only in-frame clones here, not all; method: immunoSEQ multiplex PCR. The sample has fewer than 200,000 clones, around 94% seen once; the top ten hold roughly 1.5%. The material sequenced was blood. Every receptor here comes from a young man in good health. Both conserved end residues are part of each CDR3. The D gene is left open where the match is weak. The size entry is marked missing in some rows and otherwise reads once, few, many or a size class.

j_call: TRBJ2-7
cdr3_length: 14
clone_size: NA
d_call: TRBD1
v_call: TRBV6-5
cdr3_nt: TGTGCCAGCAGCCCCGCCGGGACAGGGGGCGAGCAGTACTTC
cdr3_aa: CASSPAGTGGEQYF

j_call: TRBJ1-5
cdr3_length: 16
clone_size: NA
d_call: TRBD1
v_call: TRBV2
cdr3_nt: TGTGCCAGCAGTGCGGACAGGGCTTTAATCAATCAGCCCCAGCATTTT
cdr3_aa: CASSADRALINQPQHF

j_call: TRBJ1-1
cdr3_length: 15
clone_size: NA
d_call: NA
v_call: TRBV2
cdr3_nt: TGTGCCAGCAGCGGGTCAGGGGCCCCGAACACTGAAGCTTTCTTT
cdr3_aa: CASSGSGAPNTEAFF

j_call: TRBJ1-2
cdr3_length: 14
clone_size: NA
d_call: TRBD1
v_call: TRBV5-1
cdr3_nt: TGCGCCAGCAGCCAACCGGGACAGAACTATGGCTACACCTTC
cdr3_aa: CASSQPGQNYGYTF

j_call: TRBJ1-3
cdr3_length: 15
clone_size: NA
d_call: NA
v_call: TRBV7-2
cdr3_nt: TGTGCCAGCAGCTCTTACAGGCTTCCTGGAAACACCATATATTTT
cdr3_aa: CASSSYRLPGNTIYF

j_call: TRBJ1-1
cdr3_length: 13
clone_size: NA
d_call: NA
v_call: TRBV11-3
cdr3_nt: TGTGCCAGCAGCTCAGCCAGGGGCACTGAAGCTTTCTTT
cdr3_aa: CASSSARGTEAFF

j_call: TRBJ2-3
cdr3_length: 16
clone_size: NA
d_call: TRBD2
v_call: TRBV5-1
cdr3_nt: TGCGCCAGCAGCGTCTTGGGACGGGGGGTTACAGATACGCAGTATTTT
cdr3_aa: CASSVLGRGVTDTQYF

j_call: TRBJ1-2
cdr3_length: 15
clone_size: once
d_call: NA
v_call: TRBV5-5
cdr3_nt: TGTGCCAGCAGCTTGGGGGCAGGGTCTAACTATGGCTACACCTTC
cdr3_aa: CASSLGAGSNYGYTF

j_call: TRBJ2-7
cdr3_length: 16
clone_size: NA
d_call: TRBD2
v_call: TRBV7-2
cdr3_nt: TGTGCCAGCTCCTCTACTCTAGCGGGCCTAGCCTACGAGCAGTACTTC
cdr3_aa: CASSSTLAGLAYEQYF

j_call: TRBJ2-2
cdr3_length: 15
clone_size: NA
d_call: NA
v_call: TRBV11-2
cdr3_nt: TGTGCCAGCAGCTTAGATCATAGGAGCACCGGGGAGCTGTTTTTT
cdr3_aa: CASSLDHRSTGELFF

j_call: TRBJ2-2
cdr3_length: 21
clone_size: NA
d_call: TRBD2
v_call: TRBV5-1
cdr3_nt: TGCGCCAGCAGCGATTTCCGACTGAGCGGGGGGGACTTTGAGAACACCGGGGAGCTGTTTTTT
cdr3_aa: CASSDFRLSGGDFENTGELFF

j_call: TRBJ2-2
cdr3_length: 15
clone_size: few
d_call: NA
v_call: TRBV6-6
cdr3_nt: TGTGCCAGCAGTTACTCGACAGGGAACACCGGGGAGCTGTTTTTT
cdr3_aa: CASSYSTGNTGELFF

j_call: TRBJ2-7
cdr3_length: 11
clone_size: NA
d_call: NA
v_call: TRBV20-1
cdr3_nt: TGCAGTGCCCGGGACACCTACGAGCAGTACTTC
cdr3_aa: CSARDTYEQYF

j_call: TRBJ2-3
cdr3_length: 17
clone_size: once
d_call: TRBD2
v_call: TRBV28
cdr3_nt: TGTGCCAGCAGTGACCTACTAGCGGAGGCCATCACAGATACGCAGTATTTT
cdr3_aa: CASSDLLAEAITDTQYF

j_call: TRBJ1-2
cdr3_length: 15
clone_size: NA
d_call: NA
v_call: TRBV7-9
cdr3_nt: TGTGCCAGCAGCTTAGGGTGGCAGGGGAGTAATGGCTACACCTTC
cdr3_aa: CASSLGWQGSNGYTF

j_call: TRBJ1-5
cdr3_length: 12
clone_size: NA
d_call: NA
v_call: TRBV12-3/TRBV12-4
cdr3_nt: TGTGCCAGCAGCTTGGGGGGTCAGCCCCAGCATTTT
cdr3_aa: CASSLGGQPQHF